This is a list of T cell receptor beta chains from one sample in a study of post-analysis software for immune sequencing data. TCRdb reprocessed the PCR reads with MiXCR, giving one entry per CDR3 protein. The table has 800,000 to 950,000 distinct CDR3 sequences, about 50% seen once; the top ten hold approximately 4.5%. Sequenced material: blood. The receptors were sampled from a girl aged 5-17 years with multiple sclerosis. Each CDR3 is given with its conserved first and last residue. The D gene is left open where the match is weak. Not all rows give a size; the values are once, few, many and, for expanded clones, a class.

j_call,clone_size,v_call,d_call,cdr3_nt,cdr3_aa
TRBJ1-5,.,TRBV15,.,TGTGCCACCAGCAGAGAGGGGCAGGGGAATCAGCCCCAGCATTTT,CATSREGQGNQPQHF
TRBJ2-7,.,TRBV29-1,.,TGCAGCGTCAATCAGGATTTCTCCTACAATGAGCAGTACTTC,CSVNQDFSYNEQYF
TRBJ2-1,.,TRBV2,.,TGTGCCAGCAGTGAAGGTACAGCGGCCTACAATGAGCAGTTCTTC,CASSEGTAAYNEQFF
TRBJ1-2,.,TRBV5-1,TRBD1,TGCGCCAGCAGTCAGTGGACAGGGCTTAACTATGGCTACACCTTC,CASSQWTGLNYGYTF
TRBJ1-2,few,TRBV29-1,.,TGCAGCGCGGGGCCAGGGGACTATGGCTACACCTTC,CSAGPGDYGYTF
TRBJ2-3,.,TRBV7-2,TRBD1,TGTGCCAGCAGCTCTCGGACAGGGCCCGCGTATTTT,CASSSRTGPAYF
TRBJ2-7,few,TRBV20-1,.,TGCAGTGCTAGTCGCGCAGGGACCTACGAGCAGTACTTC,CSASRAGTYEQYF
TRBJ2-3,few,TRBV12-3/TRBV12-4,.,TGTGCCAGCAGTTTTGGGCTGAACACAGATACGCAGTATTTT,CASSFGLNTDTQYF
TRBJ1-2,.,TRBV9,.,TGTGCCAGCAGCCCCCGTTGGGGCGATAACTATGGCTACACCTTC,CASSPRWGDNYGYTF
TRBJ2-5,.,TRBV7-7,TRBD1,TGTGCCAGCAGCTACAGGGGGAGCATCCAAGAGACCCAGTACTTC,CASSYRGSIQETQYF
TRBJ2-1,.,TRBV13,.,TGTGCCAGCAGCTCCGGGTACTACTCCTACAATGAGCAGTTCTTC,CASSSGYYSYNEQFF
TRBJ2-7,.,TRBV20-1,.,TGCAGTGCTAGAGATTCACGAACAGTTGGGTACGAGCAGTACTTC,CSARDSRTVGYEQYF
TRBJ1-2,few,TRBV20-1,.,TGCAGTGCTAGTAGTACGAGGGCGTATGGCTACACCTTC,CSASSTRAYGYTF
TRBJ2-2,.,TRBV7-7,.,TGTGCTAGCAGCTTAGGTGAGGGGCCAAGTGAGCAGTTTTTT,CASSLGEGPSEQFF
TRBJ2-1,.,TRBV28,TRBD1,TGTGCCAGCAGCCCCGATGGGACAGGGAGTGACAATGAGCAGTTCTTC,CASSPDGTGSDNEQFF
TRBJ2-1,.,TRBV6-2/TRBV6-3,.,TGTGCCAGCAGTGGACTGAATGAGCAGTTCTTC,CASSGLNEQFF
TRBJ2-5,.,TRBV4-1,.,TGCGCCAGCAGCCAAGAGACCAGGGGATGGGAGACCCAGTACTTC,CASSQETRGWETQYF
TRBJ2-1,.,TRBV6-5,TRBD2,TGTGCCAGCAGTTACGGGTTAGCGGGCCTGGGGGAGCAGTTCTTC,CASSYGLAGLGEQFF
TRBJ2-1,.,TRBV12-3/TRBV12-4,.,TGTGCCAGCAGTTTAGATTCCAGCACCGGGGAGCTGTTCTTC,CASSLDSSTGELFF
TRBJ1-1,.,TRBV29-1,TRBD1,TGCAGCGTTAAGACAGGGGCTATGAACACTGAAGCTTTCTTT,CSVKTGAMNTEAFF
TRBJ2-4,.,TRBV5-1,.,TGCGCCAGCACCTTTGAAGACATTCAGTACTTC,CASTFEDIQYF
TRBJ2-7,.,TRBV3-1,.,TGTGCCAGCAGCCAAGCAGGAATCGAGCAGTACTTC,CASSQAGIEQYF
TRBJ1-2,.,TRBV12-3/TRBV12-4,TRBD1,TGTGCCAGCAGCCGGGACAGGGGAACTTCCAACTATGGCTACACCTTC,CASSRDRGTSNYGYTF
TRBJ2-4,.,TRBV7-8,TRBD1,TGTGCCAGCAGCTTAGCCAGGGGGAACATTCAGTACTTC,CASSLARGNIQYF
TRBJ2-1,once,TRBV6-6,.,TGTGCCAGCAGCTCCTCCCGGGCGCAGGAGCAGTTCTTC,CASSSSRAQEQFF
TRBJ2-5,.,TRBV19,.,TGTGCCAGTAGGACAAGGCCCGTATCTCAAGAGACCCAGTACTTC,CASRTRPVSQETQYF
TRBJ2-6,.,TRBV12-3/TRBV12-4,.,TGCGCCGCTCGTAGGGACTCTGGGGCCAACGTCCTGACTTTC,CAARRDSGANVLTF
TRBJ2-7,few,TRBV5-1,.,TGCGCCAGCAGCTTGCCCCCCGGAGGGACAGAGAAAAGGGAGCAGTACTTC,CASSLPPGGTEKREQYF
TRBJ2-7,.,TRBV6-1,.,TGTGCCAGCAGTGAAATGGGCAGGGGTGTCCACGAGCAGTACTTC,CASSEMGRGVHEQYF
TRBJ2-7,.,TRBV2,.,TGTGCCAGTTCAAGGGACCGCATCCTTTACGAGCAGTACTTC,CASSRDRILYEQYF
TRBJ2-7,few,TRBV4-2,.,TGTGCCAGCAGCCAAGATGGGGGCGGGGCCTTCACCTACGAGCAGTACTTC,CASSQDGGGAFTYEQYF
TRBJ2-7,.,TRBV18,.,TGTGCCAGCTCACCCGAAGGCGAGAAGTACTTC,CASSPEGEKYF
TRBJ1-1,.,TRBV7-6,.,TGTGCCAGCAGCTCACCTCCCCTCCAGAACACTGAAGCTTTCTTT,CASSSPPLQNTEAFF
TRBJ1-2,.,TRBV11-2,TRBD1,TGTGCCAGCAGCCCGCAGACAGGGGGGGTAGGCTACACCTTC,CASSPQTGGVGYTF
TRBJ2-5,.,TRBV30,.,TGTGCCTGGAGTTTCGGCAGTCAAGAGACCCAGTACTTC,CAWSFGSQETQYF
TRBJ2-3,.,TRBV12-3/TRBV12-4,TRBD2,TGTGCCAGCAGTTTAGTTAGCGGGGGGGTCAATACGCAGTATTTT,CASSLVSGGVNTQYF
TRBJ2-5,few,TRBV5-1,.,TGTGCCAGCAGCTTGGTGGCGGATCAAGAGACCCAGTACTTC,CASSLVADQETQYF
TRBJ2-1,.,TRBV7-9,.,TGTGCCAGCAGCTCTACGTGGGTGACCTACAATGAGCAGTTCTTC,CASSSTWVTYNEQFF
TRBJ2-1,.,TRBV5-6,TRBD2,TGTGCCAGCAGCTTGGGCGGGACTAGCGGCAATGAGCAGTTCTTC,CASSLGGTSGNEQFF
TRBJ2-5,few,TRBV7-8,.,TGTGCCAGCAGCTCCCGGGAAATCCAAGAGACCCAGTACTTC,CASSSREIQETQYF
TRBJ2-1,.,TRBV7-3,TRBD2,TGTGCCAGCAGCCTACCGGGACTACCAGGATCGGACGAGCAGTTCTTC,CASSLPGLPGSDEQFF
TRBJ2-1,.,TRBV4-2,.,TGTGCCAGCGGCTCAGACTCCTCGGGATTATCCAATGAGCAGTTCTTC,CASGSDSSGLSNEQFF
TRBJ2-3,few,TRBV5-1,TRBD2,TGCGCCAGCAGCCTCACAGGACTAGCGGGGGCAGATACGCAGTATTTT,CASSLTGLAGADTQYF
TRBJ2-7,.,TRBV2,.,TGTGCCAGCAGTGATATATACCTCTCCTACGAGCAGTACTTC,CASSDIYLSYEQYF
TRBJ1-2,few,TRBV12-3/TRBV12-4,.,TGTGCCAGCAGGCGGACAGAAGCTAACTATGGCTACACCTTC,CASRRTEANYGYTF
TRBJ2-3,few,TRBV29-1,TRBD2,TGCAGCGTTCTCGGACTAGCGGGGCGCACAGATACGCAGTATTTT,CSVLGLAGRTDTQYF
TRBJ2-3,.,TRBV27,.,TGTGCCAGCAGTTCCGGGACGACGCAGTATTTT,CASSSGTTQYF
TRBJ1-2,many,TRBV12-3/TRBV12-4,.,TGTGCCAGCAGTGTAGGATATGGCTACACCTTC,CASSVGYGYTF
TRBJ2-7,.,TRBV5-5,TRBD1,TGTGCCAGCAGCTTGGCCCAGACAGGGCTCTACGAGCAGTACTTC,CASSLAQTGLYEQYF
TRBJ2-1,few,TRBV29-1,TRBD2,TGCAGCGCCGTAAGTGGCGGGAGGGGTTCCAATGAGCAGTTCTTC,CSAVSGGRGSNEQFF
TRBJ2-7,few,TRBV9,.,TGTGCCAGCAGCGTGCACTCCGGGACGACAGATGGAGAGCAGTACTTC,CASSVHSGTTDGEQYF
TRBJ1-2,.,TRBV5-1,.,TGCGCCAGCAGCCTGACAGGTTACGACTATGGCTACACCTTC,CASSLTGYDYGYTF
TRBJ2-5,.,TRBV7-9,.,TGTGCCAGCAGCCGCGAGGATGGAGGGCCCCCCTATGAGGAGCAGTACTTC,CASSREDGGPPYEEQYF
TRBJ2-7,.,TRBV12-3/TRBV12-4,.,TGTGCCAGCAGTTTTCCAGTCTCCTACGAGCAGTACTTC,CASSFPVSYEQYF
TRBJ2-7,few,TRBV12-3/TRBV12-4,TRBD1,TGTGCCAGCAGTGGGGACAGGGGTTTTTACGAGCAGTACTTC,CASSGDRGFYEQYF
TRBJ2-3,few,TRBV6-4,.,TGTGCCAGCAGTGCCTTTCCGGGGGAGGTGTTAGATACGCAGTATTTT,CASSAFPGEVLDTQYF
TRBJ2-1,once,TRBV7-3,TRBD2,TGTGCCAGCAGCCGTGATGCGGGAGGGCACAATGAGCAGTTCTTC,CASSRDAGGHNEQFF
TRBJ1-2,.,TRBV5-1,TRBD1,TGCGCCAGCAGCTTGCTGGGACAGGGGGCCGACAGCTACACCTTC,CASSLLGQGADSYTF
TRBJ2-6,.,TRBV29-1,.,TGCAGCGTTAGTAGCCAGTTCTCTGGGGCCAACGTCCTGACTTTC,CSVSSQFSGANVLTF
TRBJ2-7,few,TRBV20-1,.,TGCAGTGCTCTAGGGGGGGCTAGCTCCTACGAGCAGTACTTC,CSALGGASSYEQYF